The 15 T cell receptor beta chains listed next were all sequenced from one sample in a study of T cell responses to AZD1222 COVID-19 vaccine. Assay: immunoSEQ multiplex PCR; the TCRdb copy retains only in-frame clones and omits some. This sample has about 150,000 clones; roughly nine tenths occur once, and the top ten carry around 4.9%. This material consisted of peripheral blood, taken on day 0 of AZD1222 vaccination. These receptors were taken from an adult in good health.

This clone showed up just once. This chain joins TRBV4-1 and TRBJ2-5; the D is unclear. V gave up 0 bases and J gave up 5 bases, with 19 bases separating them. This CDR3 is built from 17 residues. CDR1 is MGHRA, CDR2 YSYEKL, per germline. CDR3 DNA: TGCGCCAGCAGCCAAGACCATCCAGCGTTCAGGACGGAGACCCAGTACTTC. It encodes CASSQDHPAFRTETQYF.

The chain employs TRBV7-9 and TRBJ2-7, with TRBD1 matching 10 bases. Germline trimming cut 5 bases from V and 3 bases from J; bases unmatched to any gene: 4. Per germline, CDR1 SEHNR and CDR2 FQNEAQ (reference sequence). This CDR3 contains 14 residues. In nucleotides, the CDR3 is TGTGCCAGCAGCCCCCGGACAGGGGGCTACGAGCAGTACTTC. It is translated as CASSPRTGGYEQYF. Using reference TRBV7-9 and TRBJ2-7 for the parts outside the CDR3, the full variable domain is DTGVSQNPRHKITKRGQNVTFRCDPISEHNRLYWYRQTLGQGPEFLTYFQNEAQLEKSRLLSDRFSAERPKGSFSTLEIQRTEQGDSAMYLCASSPRTGGYEQYFGPGTRLTVT.

The chain recombines TRBV4-3 with TRBJ1-3; no firm D call. The CDR3 loop spans 15 amino acids. V lost 0 bases, J lost 2 bases, and 8 bases lay in between. Germline V gives CDR1 LGHNA, CDR2 YSLEER. CDR3 sequence: CASSQDLVPGNTIYF. As DNA, the CDR3 is TGCGCCAGCAGCCAAGATCTGGTTCCTGGAAACACCATATATTTT.

This chain links TRBV19 with TRBJ1-5, with D uncertain. Germline V gene sequence: CDR1 LNHDA, CDR2 SQIVND (reference sequence). The ends were cut back, 4 bases at V and 0 bases at J, with 4 bases in the middle. The CDR3 runs to 13 residues. As DNA, the CDR3 is TGTGCCAGTAGTACAATTAGCAATCAGCCCCAGCATTTT. This codes for CASSTISNQPQHF.

The chain has TRBV7-2 and TRBJ2-2, with 8 bases lining up with TRBD2. Germline lookup yields CDR1 SGHTA and CDR2 FQGNSA. The CDR3 has 16 amino acids. With V trimmed by 4 bases and J by 4 bases, 8 bases remained unmatched. In DNA, the CDR3 is TGTGCCAGCAGCTCTCTAGCGGGTCGTGGCACCGGGGAGCTGTTTTTT. It translates to CASSSLAGRGTGELFF.

As to this clone: At one boundary the junction diverges from the germline segment, which might be a read error. The chain combines TRBV3-1 (or the pseudogene TRBV3-2) with TRBJ1-4; 8 bases line up with TRBD1. CDR1 and CDR2 (germline): LGHDT, YNNKEL (reference sequence). CDR3 length equals 15 residues. CDR3 sequence: CASSQGDRGNGKLFF. Written as DNA, the CDR3 is TGTGCCAGCAGCCAAGGTGACAGGGGTAATGGAAAACTGTTTTTT.

This clone has just one count. The rearrangement joins TRBV6-5 to TRBJ2-7; TRBD1 agrees at 7 bases. The CDR3 is made up of 13 amino acids. V was pared by 4 bases and J by 9 bases, with 9 bases of the junction left unmatched. CDR1 is MNHEY and CDR2 is SVGAGI in the germline V gene. In DNA form, the CDR3 reads TGTGCCAGCAGTTCTAGGACAGGTCGAGGGCAGTACTTC. It encodes CASSSRTGRGQYF.

This clone has a single count. V gene TRBV15 combines with J gene TRBJ2-1; D not resolved. Trimming took off 1 base at V and 5 bases at J, with 12 bases between the two ends. Per the germline V gene, CDR1 is LNHNV and CDR2 is YYDKDF (reference sequence). The CDR3 loop spans 15 amino acids. CDR3 bases: TGTGCCACCAGCAGAGGATTAAACCGGGACAATGAGCAGTTCTTC. Amino acids: CATSRGLNRDNEQFF.

This clone occurred once. This sequence joins TRBV28 and TRBJ1-6, with unresolved D. The V and J ends lost 2 bases and 1 base respectively, with 3 bases between them. Germline-derived CDR1 and CDR2 are MDHEN and SYDVKM. The CDR3 spans 14 residues. In DNA form, the CDR3 reads TGTGCCAGCAGTTTAATATCCTATAATTCACCCCTCCACTTT. Translation gives CASSLISYNSPLHF.

The sample holds one count of this clone. The CDR3 loop reads CASSLAEREIEQFF. CDR3 sequence (DNA): TGTGCCAGCAGTTTGGCTGAGCGGGAGATTGAGCAGTTCTTC. J is TRBJ2-1 and V is TRBV28, with TRBD2 identical over 8 bases. The junction had 7 bases not matched to a gene; V was cut back by 3 bases and J by 9 bases. The CDR3 has 14 amino acids. The germline gives CDR1 MDHEN, CDR2 SYDVKM.

The V call is TRBV9, the J call TRBJ1-1; TRBD1 aligns across 10 bases. The CDR3 spans 15 residues. Germline trimming cut 2 bases from V and 5 bases from J; bases unmatched to any gene: 6. CDR1 is SGDLS, CDR2 YYNGEE, per germline. In DNA form, the CDR3 reads TGTGCCAGCAGCGTGACAGGGGGCGAATGGACTGAAGCTTTCTTT. It specifies CASSVTGGEWTEAFF.

This chain joins TRBV11-2 and TRBJ2-7; D unclear. With 4 bases removed from V and 6 bases from J, the gap between germline ends came to 16 bases. This CDR3 comprises 14 residues. Germline V gene lookup returns CDR1 SGHAT and CDR2 FQNNGV. CDR3 in DNA: TGTGCCAGCAGCTCACCTCCCCTGAGCAGCGAGCAGTACTTC. It encodes CASSSPPLSSEQYF.

The V gene is TRBV4-1, the J gene TRBJ2-1; TRBD2 matches 9 bases. V was clipped by 0 bases and J by 4 bases; unmatched bases: 7. The CDR3 runs to 17 residues. Germline lookup yields CDR1 MGHRA and CDR2 YSYEKL. CDR3 sequence (DNA): TGCGCCAGCAGCCAAGATGCGGGGACTAGCAGTTACAATGAGCAGTTCTTC. It encodes CASSQDAGTSSYNEQFF.

The rearrangement uses TRBV5-6 and TRBJ2-5; 7 bases match TRBD1. Germline V gene data show CDR1 as SGHDT and CDR2 as YYEEEE. The V gene end was trimmed by 7 bases and the J gene end by 4 bases; junction bases not matched to a gene: 1. The CDR3 has 11 amino acids. In DNA form, the CDR3 reads TGTGCCAGCCGGGACAGAGAGACCCAGTACTTC. Translation gives CASRDRETQYF.

The gene calls are TRBV11-2 and TRBJ2-7; the match to TRBD2 covers 8 bases. V was pared by 6 bases and J by 3 bases, with 7 bases of the junction left unmatched. Germline CDR1 is SGHAT and CDR2 is FQNNGV. This CDR3 is built from 14 residues. The CDR3 bases are TGTGCCAGCAGGCGAGAAGCGGGAGTCTACGAGCAGTACTTC. This gives the protein CASRREAGVYEQYF.